Listed here are 2 T cell receptor beta chains from one sample, sequenced in a study of blood T cell repertoires in COVID-19. Here immunoSEQ multiplex PCR was the method, and the copy in TCRdb shows in-frame clones only, minus some. Of 200,000 to 300,000 clones listed, 87% were seen once; the top ten hold approximately 1.5%. Sequencing used peripheral blood. The origin of the receptors is a woman aged 40 to 50 who had recovered from COVID-19.

This chain links TRBV18 with TRBJ2-7; D is perhaps TRBD2 (6 bases). The CDR3 has 15 amino acids. Trimming shortened V by 4 bases and J by 0 bases, and 13 bases separated the two germline ends. Per germline, CDR1 KGHSH and CDR2 LQKENI. DNA for the CDR3: TGTGCCAGCTCACACACCGACGGGGGCTCCTACGAGCAGTACTTC. This encodes CASSHTDGGSYEQYF.

This clone was detected once. The chain combines TRBV11-2 with TRBJ1-3, with D hard to call. Germline CDR1 SGHAT, CDR2 FQNNGV. V shed 3 bases and J shed 0 bases, with 9 bases lying between them. CDR3 length equals 15 residues. CDR3 nucleotide sequence: TGTGCCAGCAGCTTTCGGTTAAGCTCTGGAAACACCATATATTTT. This gives the protein CASSFRLSSGNTIYF.